This TCR beta chain comes out of a study of patients and donors after allogeneic stem cell transplantation. TCRdb re-analysed the RT-PCR reads in MiXCR, keeping a single row per CDR3 protein. This table holds about 960,000 distinct CDR3 sequences, over 15% found once. The CDR3 consists of 18 residues. The ends were cut back, 2 bases at V and 2 bases at J, with 24 bases in the middle. Germline assignment: CDR1 SQVTM and CDR2 ANQGSEA. V gene TRBV29-1 combines with J gene TRBJ1-2; D possibly corresponds to TRBD1 (5 bases). This TCR came from a human donor who was either an allogeneic HSCT recipient or a stem cell or donor lymphocyte infusion donor (not recorded which). It is not recorded whose cells these are; they may come from a transplant donor. The material sequenced was blood, either unsorted or a sorted T cell fraction (not recorded which). Here the CDR3 DNA reads TGCAGCGTTGAAACTTACCGGGGCCCGAGATTCAAAAACTATGGCTACACCTTC. Amino acid sequence: CSVETYRGPRFKNYGYTF.